This record covers a single TCR beta chain. Its target is not known. Second-dose groups at about 4 or about 12 weeks were pooled. The data belong to a study of T cell responses to AZD1222 COVID-19 vaccine. General observations from the study: Donors skewed white British and female; clonal diversity was possibly underestimated. Nearly half of spike-specific TCRs reportedly target unmutated variant regions.

The V and J ends lost 5 bases and 0 bases, in that order; junction bases with no gene match: 10. From germline, CDR1 is MNHEY and CDR2 SVGEGT. The CDR3 spans 16 residues. Clones were read by immunoSEQ multiplex PCR, and TCRdb kept only the in-frame ones, dropping some. Among 130,000 or so clones, about 93% were seen once, and the ten largest hold approximately 3.8%. This chain connects TRBV6-2 or TRBV6-3 to TRBJ2-7, with 7 bases fitting TRBD2. This receptor was identified in an adult who received the AZD1222 COVID-19 vaccine. The material was peripheral blood, obtained 28 days after the second AZD1222 dose. CDR3 loop: CASSLQTSTSSYEQYF. In DNA, the CDR3 is TGTGCCAGCAGTCTCCAGACTAGCACAAGCTCCTACGAGCAGTACTTC.